This TCR beta chain was sequenced during a study of T cells in Graves' hyperthyroidism and ophthalmopathy. At the level of the study: Upon initial diagnosis and before any treatment, peripheral blood was collected. The study, taken as a whole, reports: Blood samples included most of the expanded thyroid clonotypes exceeding 0.001.

This clonotype was seen more than once but under ten times. Its cognate antigen is unknown. Regions amplified from RNA transcripts were the TCR beta CDR3 regions. The HTBI primer set served for first-round RT-PCR of the TCR CDR3. From the multiplex PCR reads, TCRdb called clonotypes with MiXCR, one entry per CDR3 protein. The profile shows 640,000 or so distinct CDR3 sequences, roughly 14% of them singletons. The CDR3 sequence is 15 residues long. The V and J ends lost 5 bases and 12 bases, in that order; junction bases with no gene match: 15. In germline, CDR1 is MNHEY, CDR2 SVGAGI. This chain links TRBV6-5 with TRBJ2-7, with 11 bases fitting TRBD2. The receptor comes from a woman aged 40-49 years with Graves' ophthalmopathy. Sequencing input: blood. The CDR3 bases are TGTGCCAGCAGTCCTCGTGGACTAGCGGGCCCCGACCGGTACTTC. Its translation is CASSPRGLAGPDRYF.